This T cell receptor beta chain was recorded in a study of ipilimumab plus nivolumab after autologous stem cell transplantation. The wider study: Median doses per patient: about five ipilimumab, fewer than ten nivolumab.

Only in-frame clones appear in the TCRdb table, and some are missing; sequencing was by immunoSEQ multiplex PCR. This sample has about 15,000 clones, with roughly 74% found just once. V lost 4 bases and J lost 5; bases outside the gene matches: 10. Germline V gene lookup returns CDR1 SEHNR and CDR2 FQNEAQ (reference sequence). The CDR3 has 16 amino acids. Checkpoint therapy with ipilimumab 1 mg/kg began 14 to 28 days after transplant. Patients received nivolumab 3 mg/kg at weeks 1, 4, 7, 10, then fortnightly to week 26. Sample: PBMCs, taken in a trial of ipilimumab plus nivolumab as post-transplant consolidation. The genes are TRBV7-9 and TRBJ2-7, with 11 bases aligning to TRBD2. The TCR originated in a male donor with primary mediastinal lymphoma. DNA of the CDR3: TGTGCCAGCAGCTCCCCACTAGCGGGAGTTCAGGACGAGCAGTACTTC. This translates into CASSSPLAGVQDEQYF.